The 11 T cell receptor beta chains below come from one sample, sequenced in a study of blood T cell repertoires in COVID-19. Using immunoSEQ multiplex PCR, the repertoire was profiled, and TCRdb retains in-frame clones only, with some absent. The sample yields approximately 290,000 clones, 75% to 90% seen once. The material sequenced was peripheral blood. These receptors were obtained from a man aged 30 to 45 with acute or convalescent COVID-19.

This clone was observed once. The chain couples TRBV13 to TRBJ2-1; TRBD2 is a possible D gene (6 bases). CDR1 is PRHDT, CDR2 FYEKMQ, per germline (reference sequence). The CDR3 totals 16 residues. Deletions cut 2 bases from V and 0 bases from J, with 11 bases between. DNA of the CDR3: TGTGCCAGCAGCTTACTAGCGCTGAGCTCCTACAATGAGCAGTTCTTC. Translated, it gives CASSLLALSSYNEQFF. Using reference TRBV13 and TRBJ2-1 for the parts outside the CDR3, the full variable domain is AAGVIQSPRHLIKEKRETATLKCYPIPRHDTVYWYQQGPGQDPQFLISFYEKMQSDKGSIPDRFSAQQFSDYHSELNMSSLELGDSALYFCASSLLALSSYNEQFFGPGTRLTVL.

This clone is a singleton in its sample. The chain has TRBV28 and TRBJ2-1; D might be TRBD2 (6 bases). This CDR3 has 14 residues. Germline CDR1 reads MDHEN; CDR2 reads SYDVKM. The ends were cut back, 9 bases at V and 6 bases at J, with 18 bases in the middle. DNA for the CDR3: TGTGCCAGGATTCCAACCCTAGCGTGCAATGAGCAGTTCTTC. Translated, it gives CARIPTLACNEQFF.

This sequence joins TRBV7-3 and TRBJ1-2; TRBD1 agrees at 12 bases. Germline CDR1 reads SGHTA; CDR2 reads FQGTGA. This CDR3 contains 18 residues. The V gene end was trimmed by 2 bases and the J gene end by 2 bases; junction bases not matched to a gene: 9. This chain's CDR3 is CASSLDGGQGAQNYGYTF. CDR3 DNA sequence: TGTGCCAGCAGCTTAGATGGGGGACAGGGGGCTCAGAACTATGGCTACACCTTC.

The chain couples TRBV28 to TRBJ2-3; no reliable D call. The CDR3 covers 13 residues. Germline V lookup: CDR1 MDHEN, CDR2 SYDVKM. Trimming took off 6 bases at V and 6 bases at J, with 13 bases between the two ends. In DNA form, the CDR3 reads TGTGCCAGCAGCCTAGACTCTAGGGATACGCAGTATTTT. Translated: CASSLDSRDTQYF. Looking up the rest from reference TRBV28 and TRBJ2-3 gives the full variable domain: DVKVTQSSRYLVKRTGEKVFLECVQDMDHENMFWYRQDPGLGLRLIYFSYDVKMKEKGDIPEGYSVSREKKERFSLILESASTNQTSMYLCASSLDSRDTQYFGPGTRLTVL.

This rearrangement joins TRBV4-2 to TRBJ2-7, with TRBD1 identical over 8 bases. After removal of 2 bases from V and 3 bases from J, the junction contained 9 bases not matched to a gene. This CDR3 has 16 residues. Germline-derived CDR1 and CDR2 are LGHNA and YNFKEQ. In DNA form, the CDR3 reads TGTGCCAGCAGCCAACCCCCCGGGGACAGGCACTACGAGCAGTACTTC. This gives the protein CASSQPPGDRHYEQYF.

The chain combines TRBV5-6 with TRBJ2-2, with 12 bases fitting TRBD2. Looked up from germline, CDR1 is SGHDT and CDR2 is YYEEEE. The CDR3 is 16 amino acids. The junction had 0 bases not matched to a gene; V was cut back by 0 bases and J by 3 bases. The CDR3 region is CASSLGLAGDTGELFF. The CDR3 bases are TGTGCCAGCAGCTTGGGACTAGCGGGGGACACCGGGGAGCTGTTTTTT.

This clone appeared once. The chain employs TRBV7-2 and TRBJ1-2; D ambiguous. The CDR3 sequence is 16 residues long. The V gene lost 6 bases and the J gene lost 1 base, with 18 bases spanning the gap. CDR1 is SGHTA, CDR2 FQGNSA, per germline. The CDR3 region is CASRSGWADDNYGYTF. The DNA of the CDR3 is TGTGCCAGCAGGTCCGGTTGGGCAGACGATAACTATGGCTACACCTTC.

The chain links TRBV30 to TRBJ1-5; no clear D. V was pared by 0 bases and J by 0 bases, with 9 bases between. Looked up from germline, CDR1 is GTSNPN and CDR2 is SVGIG (reference sequence). There are 15 residues in the CDR3. The CDR3 region is CAWSVNTYSNQPQHF. DNA of the CDR3: TGTGCCTGGAGTGTGAACACGTATAGCAATCAGCCCCAGCATTTT.

This clone has a single count. As DNA, the CDR3 is TGCAGCGGGAGACGGACAGGCTCGCGCACAGATACGCAGTATTTT. Amino acids: CSGRRTGSRTDTQYF. The chain couples TRBV29-1 to TRBJ2-3; 7 nucleotides agree with TRBD1. Per germline, CDR1 SQVTM and CDR2 ANQGSEA. The CDR3 is 15 amino acids. Trimming removed 7 bases from V and 1 base from J; junction bases left unmatched: 11.

V gene TRBV28 combines with J gene TRBJ2-3, with TRBD1 identical over 11 bases. CDR1 MDHEN and CDR2 SYDVKM come from the germline V gene. The CDR3 has 16 amino acids. Trimming took 5 bases from V and 11 from J; bases not matched to a gene: 15. CDR3 residues: CASSEAGTGGLGMQYF. Written as DNA, the CDR3 is TGTGCCAGCAGTGAAGCCGGGACAGGGGGTTTAGGTATGCAGTATTTT.

The rearrangement joins TRBV9 to TRBJ2-3; no clear D gene. The CDR3 loop spans 16 amino acids. Deletions cut 0 bases from V and 3 bases from J, with 14 bases between. Germline assignment: CDR1 SGDLS and CDR2 YYNGEE. CDR3 nucleotide sequence: TGTGCCAGCAGCGTAGGAACCGTGAAGGAGACAGATACGCAGTATTTT. Protein sequence: CASSVGTVKETDTQYF.